These 24 T cell receptor beta chains were sequenced from one sample in a study of blood T cell repertoires in COVID-19. The table came from immunoSEQ multiplex PCR; TCRdb's copy has only in-frame clones and leaves some out. This sample has under 150,000 clones, with 82% found just once. The sample consisted of peripheral blood. The receptors here all came from a man in his 70s with active or convalescent COVID-19.

The chain carries TRBV6-1 and TRBJ2-7; TRBD1 aligns across 10 bases. Per germline, CDR1 MNHNS and CDR2 SASEGT. The CDR3 runs to 18 residues. The V segment lost 4 bases and the J segment 0 bases; nucleotides outside the gene matches: 12. The CDR3 DNA sequence: TGTGCCAGCAGTGGGGCCGGGACAGGGGTCCTATTCTCCTACGAGCAGTACTTC. Translating it yields CASSGAGTGVLFSYEQYF.

The chain has TRBV18 and TRBJ2-5, with D perhaps TRBD2 (5 bases). The germline CDR1 and CDR2 sequences are KGHSH and LQKENI. V lost 0 bases to trimming and J lost 3 bases, with 5 bases between them. CDR3 length: 13 amino acids. The CDR3 sequence: CASSPPGKETQYF. CDR3 in DNA: TGTGCCAGCTCACCACCCGGGAAAGAGACCCAGTACTTC.

The CDR3 here is CASSLADPGVDTEAFF. The CDR3 DNA reads TGCGCCAGCAGCTTGGCCGATCCGGGGGTGGACACTGAAGCTTTCTTT. This chain connects TRBV5-1 to TRBJ1-1; D might be TRBD1 (5 bases). Germline CDR1 SGHRS, CDR2 YFSETQ. The CDR3 is 16 amino acids. Trimming cost V 0 bases and J 3 bases, with 15 bases left between them.

V is TRBV25-1 and J is TRBJ2-5; tentative D call: TRBD2 (6 bases). The CDR3 runs 15 residues. Looked up from germline, CDR1 is MGHDK and CDR2 is SYGVNS. The V end was cut by 2 bases, the J end by 0 bases, with 10 bases between. The CDR3 sequence: CASSEPRDYQETQYF. In DNA, the CDR3 is TGTGCCAGCAGTGAACCTCGGGACTACCAAGAGACCCAGTACTTC.

The CDR3 bases are TGCGCCAGCAGTTGGACAGGGGGATCCCCCGGGGAGCTGTTTTTT. It translates to CASSWTGGSPGELFF. The rearrangement links TRBV10-2 to TRBJ2-2; 10 bases match TRBD1. The CDR3 totals 15 residues. The junction had 6 bases not matched to a gene; V was cut back by 5 bases and J by 6 bases. Germline CDR1 WSHSY, CDR2 SAAADI.

This clone appeared once. The CDR3 nucleotides read TGTGCCAGCAGCTCACCCCCCGGGACAGTGAACACTGAAGCTTTCTTT. This encodes CASSSPPGTVNTEAFF. This chain connects TRBV11-2 to TRBJ1-1; 7 bases agree with TRBD1. V dropped 4 bases and J dropped 0; count of bases not matched to a gene: 8. The CDR3 contains 16 residues. Germline CDR1 is SGHAT and CDR2 is FQNNGV.

The chain carries TRBV5-1 and TRBJ1-3, with 8 positions matching TRBD1. The germline CDR1 and CDR2 sequences are SGHRS and YFSETQ. The CDR3 length is 14 residues. V lost 4 bases to trimming and J lost 3 bases; unmatched junction nucleotides: 3. CDR3 DNA sequence: TGCGCCAGCAGCGGCACAGGGGGTGGAAACACCATATATTTT. Its translation is CASSGTGGGNTIYF.

This sequence joins TRBV7-9 and TRBJ2-5; maybe TRBD2 (5 bases). The length of the CDR3 is 13 residues. The germline V and J ends were trimmed by 7 bases and 2 bases, with 11 bases remaining between them. The germline V gene encodes CDR1 SEHNR and CDR2 FQNEAQ (reference sequence). CDR3 sequence reads: CASTLAGQETQYF. Here the CDR3 DNA reads TGTGCCAGCACCCTAGCCGGACAAGAGACCCAGTACTTC.

The chain has TRBV19 and TRBJ1-2, with D possibly being TRBD1 (6 bases). The germline V gene has CDR1 LNHDA and CDR2 SQIVND (reference sequence). The CDR3 is made up of 15 amino acids. The ends were cut back, 1 base at V and 1 base at J, with 10 bases in the middle. The CDR3 DNA sequence: TGTGCCAGTAGTATAGGACAGGCAAATAACTATGGCTACACCTTC. It translates to CASSIGQANNYGYTF.

The chain combines TRBV6-2 or TRBV6-3 with TRBJ1-2; D possibly corresponds to TRBD1 (5 bases). V lost 0 bases and J 9 bases, leaving 14 bases between the germline ends. The CDR3 contains 14 residues. In germline, CDR1 is MNHEY, CDR2 SVGEGT. CDR3 in DNA: TGTGCCAGCAGTTACTCTGACAGCTCGGGTCGCTACACCTTC. Its translation is CASSYSDSSGRYTF.

The gene calls are TRBV9 and TRBJ2-1, with a weak D call TRBD1 (5 bases). With 4 bases removed from V and 0 bases from J, the gap between germline ends came to 14 bases. This CDR3 has 16 residues. Per germline, CDR1 SGDLS and CDR2 YYNGEE. This CDR3 reads CASSLFQGFSYNEQFF. The CDR3 DNA follows: TGTGCCAGCAGCTTATTCCAGGGTTTCTCCTACAATGAGCAGTTCTTC.

This CDR3 is CASSPPAGGQGYNEQFF. The CDR3, as DNA: TGTGCCAGCTCACCGCCAGCGGGAGGGCAAGGGTACAATGAGCAGTTCTTC. This rearrangement joins TRBV18 to TRBJ2-1; TRBD2 aligns across 10 bases. From germline, CDR1 is KGHSH and CDR2 LQKENI. The CDR3 has 17 residues. J gave up 4 bases and V 3 bases, and 9 bases lay outside the gene matches.

This chain joins TRBV2 and TRBJ1-2; D might be TRBD1 (6 bases). The CDR3 has 12 amino acids. Germline V gene lookup returns CDR1 SNHLY and CDR2 FYNNEI. V was trimmed by 5 bases and J by 7 bases, leaving 11 bases between them. CDR3 residues: CASSPQGSGYTF. The CDR3 coding sequence is TGTGCCAGCAGTCCACAGGGCTCTGGCTACACCTTC.

The chain combines TRBV18 with TRBJ2-1; 9 positions agree with TRBD1. Germline assignment: CDR1 KGHSH and CDR2 LQKENI. This CDR3 spans 13 amino acids. Germline trimming cut 8 bases from V and 9 bases from J; bases unmatched to any gene: 8. In DNA, the CDR3 is TGTGCCAGCGGGACGGGACAGGGAGGTGAGCAGTTCTTC. Translation gives CASGTGQGGEQFF.

The rearrangement joins TRBV2 to TRBJ2-5; D may be TRBD2 (5 bases). The CDR3 runs 12 residues. Germline V gene data show CDR1 as SNHLY and CDR2 as FYNNEI. V was shortened by 4 bases and J by 3 bases, with 6 bases between the two germline ends. The CDR3 protein is CASSVLEETQYF. CDR3 DNA: TGTGCCAGCAGTGTACTAGAAGAGACCCAGTACTTC.

This clone has just one count. V and J are TRBV2 and TRBJ2-1, with TRBD2 matching 7 bases. There are 18 residues in the CDR3. Trimming at V came to 6 bases and at J to 6 bases, leaving 20 bases not matched to a gene. The germline V gene encodes CDR1 SNHLY and CDR2 FYNNEI. The CDR3 here is CASRSGPRWEGQSNEQFF. DNA of the CDR3: TGTGCCAGCAGATCGGGTCCCCGTTGGGAGGGCCAATCCAATGAGCAGTTCTTC.

The chain links TRBV4-3 to TRBJ2-1; 8 bases agree with TRBD2. The germline V gene has CDR1 LGHNA and CDR2 YSLEER. This CDR3 has 16 residues. V lost 0 bases and J lost 4; bases outside the gene matches: 5. CDR3 protein: CASSQDMGGRYNEQFF. The CDR3, as DNA: TGCGCCAGCAGCCAAGATATGGGCGGGAGGTACAATGAGCAGTTCTTC.

This clone has a single count. The chain uses TRBV9 and TRBJ2-2; D possibly corresponds to TRBD1 (5 bases). Germline-derived CDR1 and CDR2 are SGDLS and YYNGEE. The CDR3 has 15 amino acids. V was trimmed by 3 bases and J by 7 bases, leaving 16 bases between them. CDR3 bases: TGTGCCAGCAGCGCCGAGAGCAGGGCTAGCGGGGAGCTGTTTTTT. Translated: CASSAESRASGELFF.

The gene calls are TRBV7-9 and TRBJ1-4, with D perhaps matching TRBD1 (5 bases). V was shortened by 6 bases and J by 8 bases, with 16 bases between the two germline ends. This CDR3 has 14 amino acids. Germline CDR1 is SEHNR and CDR2 is FQNEAQ (reference sequence). CDR3 sequence reads: CASSTRGGREKLFF. In nucleotides, the CDR3 is TGTGCCAGCAGTACAAGGGGCGGTCGGGAAAAACTGTTTTTT.

The V and J genes are TRBV9 and TRBJ1-1, with unresolved D. Trimming removed 5 bases from V and 1 base from J, with 12 bases in between. The CDR3 covers 14 residues. CDR1 is SGDLS, CDR2 YYNGEE, per germline. Here the CDR3 DNA reads TGTGCCAGCAGGGAAGGTGGAGGGAACACTGAAGCTTTCTTT. This gives the protein CASREGGGNTEAFF.

The rearrangement joins TRBV11-3 to TRBJ1-1; D gene ambiguous. Trimming took off 0 bases at V and 0 bases at J, with 8 bases between the two ends. This CDR3 contains 15 residues. Germline CDR1 reads SGHNT; CDR2 reads YENEEA. The CDR3 DNA reads as TGTGCCAGCAGCTTAGAAGTGAGTATGAACACTGAAGCTTTCTTT. It is translated as CASSLEVSMNTEAFF.

The chain couples TRBV11-3 to TRBJ1-4; maybe TRBD1 (5 bases). Germline CDR1 reads SGHNT; CDR2 reads YENEEA. With 3 bases removed from V and 5 bases from J, the gap between germline ends came to 10 bases. The CDR3 spans 14 residues. CDR3 loop: CASSLRQKNEKLFF. The CDR3 DNA reads as TGTGCCAGCAGCTTGAGACAGAAAAATGAAAAACTGTTTTTT.

V and J are TRBV10-3 and TRBJ2-1; TRBD1 agrees at 10 bases. V lost 0 bases and J lost 6; bases outside the gene matches: 8. This CDR3 is 17 amino acids long. Germline CDR1 ENHRY, CDR2 SYGVKD. CDR3 nucleotide sequence: TGTGCCATCAGTGAGTCCCTTGACAGGGGGCGCACCAATGAGCAGTTCTTC. Its translation: CAISESLDRGRTNEQFF.

The chain is built from TRBV9 and TRBJ2-7; weak D call: TRBD1 (6 bases). V was pared by 0 bases and J by 3 bases, with 10 bases between. The germline CDR1 and CDR2 sequences are SGDLS and YYNGEE. This CDR3 is built from 14 residues. CDR3 amino acids: CASSVGPQGYEQYF. The CDR3 DNA is TGTGCCAGCAGCGTAGGCCCACAGGGCTACGAGCAGTACTTC. The full variable domain, completed using reference TRBV9 and TRBJ2-7, is DSGVTQTPKHLITATGQRVTLRCSPRSGDLSVYWYQQSLDQGLQFLIQYYNGEERAKGNILERFSAQQFPDLHSELNLSSLELGDSALYFCASSVGPQGYEQYFGPGTRLTVT.